Each of the 11 T cell receptor beta chains below was sequenced from the same sample in a study of human T cells and chemical hapten exposure. Stated time point: patch test 3, about 24 weeks after DPC sensitization. The treatment is: therapeutic diphenylcyclopropenone sensitization with weekly scalp DPC. TCRdb re-derived calls from the RACE reads in MiXCR, one entry per CDR3 protein. Here the sample spans some 170,000 distinct CDR3 sequences, 28% being singletons. The input for sequencing was whole blood, taken in connection with sensitization to the hapten diphenylcyclopropenone (DPC). The receptor set was obtained from a woman between 18 and 29 years old with alopecia areata. Some clones in this sample may be carry-over from other donors' samples.

This rearrangement joins TRBV24-1 to TRBJ2-2; D is ambiguous. The germline V and J ends were trimmed by 7 bases and 5 bases, with 10 bases remaining between them. CDR1 and CDR2 from the germline V gene are KGHDR and SFDVKD. The CDR3 totals 13 residues. This CDR3 is CATRGIGTGELFF. The CDR3 DNA follows: TGTGCCACCAGAGGTATTGGAACCGGGGAGCTGTTTTTT.

J is TRBJ1-3 and V is TRBV7-2, with 7 bases matching TRBD1. The CDR3 length is 16 residues. V was clipped by 5 bases and J by 3 bases; unmatched bases: 10. Germline V gene data show CDR1 as SGHTA and CDR2 as FQGNSA. CDR3 in DNA: TGTGCCAGCAGCAGGGACAGCAATGTTAATGGAAACACCATATATTTT. Protein product: CASSRDSNVNGNTIYF. Filled out from reference TRBV7-2 and TRBJ1-3, the complete variable domain reads GAGVSQSPSNKVTEKGKDVELRCDPISGHTALYWYRQSLGQGLEFLIYFQGNSAPDKSGLPSDRFSAERTGGSVSTLTIQRTQQEDSAVYLCASSRDSNVNGNTIYFGEGSWLTVV.

In this sample, this clonotype turned up a few times. This chain links TRBV7-2 with TRBJ2-5; TRBD2 matches at 7 bases. V was pared by 6 bases and J by 2 bases, with 15 bases of the junction left unmatched. CDR1 SGHTA and CDR2 FQGNSA come from the germline V gene. This CDR3 comprises 17 residues. Written as DNA, the CDR3 is TGTGCCAGCAGGATGGGGTGGTTGCTGGGGGGGCAAGAGACCCAGTACTTC. Amino acid sequence: CASRMGWLLGGQETQYF.

This clonotype appeared a few times. The chain employs TRBV20-1 and TRBJ2-4, with TRBD2 matching 8 bases. Per germline, CDR1 DFQATT and CDR2 SNEGSKA (reference sequence). There are 15 residues in the CDR3. V was clipped by 6 bases and J by 1 base; unmatched bases: 8. This chain's CDR3 is CSAQSGSGAKNIQYF. The CDR3 DNA reads TGCAGTGCCCAGAGCGGGAGTGGGGCCAAAAACATTCAGTACTTC.

This chain links TRBV10-3 with TRBJ2-5; tentatively, D is TRBD2 (7 bases). Germline-derived CDR1 and CDR2 are ENHRY and SYGVKD. V gave up 3 bases and J gave up 3 bases, with 17 bases separating them. This CDR3 contains 16 residues. This chain's CDR3 is CAISDRGGGPKETQYF. For the CDR3, the DNA is TGTGCCATCAGTGATAGGGGGGGCGGTCCTAAAGAGACCCAGTACTTC.

The genes are TRBV2 and TRBJ2-7; either TRBD1 or TRBD2 may fit D (5 bases each). The CDR3 runs 13 residues. CDR1 is SNHLY and CDR2 is FYNNEI in the germline V gene. V gave up 6 bases and J gave up 0 bases, with 9 bases separating them. For the CDR3, the DNA is TGTGCCAGCAGAGGGACGAGCTCCTACGAGCAGTACTTC. This translates into CASRGTSSYEQYF.

The rearrangement uses TRBV7-8 and TRBJ1-4; no definite D call. This CDR3 contains 14 residues. From germline, CDR1 is SGHVS and CDR2 FQNEAQ. The ends were cut back, 2 bases at V and 12 bases at J, with 16 bases in the middle. The CDR3 region has the DNA TGTGCCAGCAGCTTACCACGGGAGGTTCCCGAACTGTTTTTT. Residues: CASSLPREVPELFF. The entire variable domain, with the rest obtained from reference TRBV7-8 and TRBJ1-4, is as follows: GAGVSQSPRYKVAKRGQDVALRCDPISGHVSLFWYQQALGQGPEFLTYFQNEAQLDKSGLPSDRFFAERPEGSVSTLKIQRTQQEDSAVYLCASSLPREVPELFFGSGTQLSVL.

This clonotype has a handful of counts. V usage is TRBV4-3 and J usage is TRBJ1-4; D might be TRBD1 (6 bases). V was cut by 0 bases and J by 4 bases, with 12 bases left in between. There are 16 residues in the CDR3. Looked up from germline, CDR1 is LGHNA and CDR2 is YSLEER. CDR3 sequence reads: CASSQDNRAINEKLFF. The CDR3, as DNA: TGCGCCAGCAGCCAAGATAACAGGGCGATTAATGAAAAACTGTTTTTT.

This chain uses TRBV10-3 with TRBJ2-1; possible D gene TRBD1, 6 bases. Deletions cut 7 bases from V and 5 bases from J, with 15 bases between. CDR3 length: 14 amino acids. CDR1 is ENHRY, CDR2 SYGVKD, per germline. CDR3 residues: CAITGDTVNNEQFF. The CDR3 nucleotides read TGTGCCATCACAGGGGACACAGTTAACAATGAGCAGTTCTTC.

This clonotype was detected a few times. The chain carries TRBV6-2 or TRBV6-3 and TRBJ2-7, with 9 bases aligning to TRBD2. Looked up from germline, CDR1 is MNHEY and CDR2 is SVGEGT. Unmatched junction bases numbered 2, after V lost 6 bases and J lost 2 bases. The length of the CDR3 is 13 residues. CDR3 sequence reads: CASRPSGAYEQYF. Here the CDR3 DNA reads TGTGCCAGCAGGCCTAGCGGGGCCTACGAGCAGTACTTC.

V usage is TRBV12-3 or TRBV12-4 and J usage is TRBJ1-5; TRBD1 matches 8 bases. V was clipped by 4 bases and J by 10 bases; unmatched bases: 12. The CDR3 covers 15 residues. CDR3 sequence reads: CASSSGTGPIRPQHF. The CDR3 bases are TGTGCCAGCAGTTCGGGGACAGGACCTATTCGCCCCCAGCATTTT.